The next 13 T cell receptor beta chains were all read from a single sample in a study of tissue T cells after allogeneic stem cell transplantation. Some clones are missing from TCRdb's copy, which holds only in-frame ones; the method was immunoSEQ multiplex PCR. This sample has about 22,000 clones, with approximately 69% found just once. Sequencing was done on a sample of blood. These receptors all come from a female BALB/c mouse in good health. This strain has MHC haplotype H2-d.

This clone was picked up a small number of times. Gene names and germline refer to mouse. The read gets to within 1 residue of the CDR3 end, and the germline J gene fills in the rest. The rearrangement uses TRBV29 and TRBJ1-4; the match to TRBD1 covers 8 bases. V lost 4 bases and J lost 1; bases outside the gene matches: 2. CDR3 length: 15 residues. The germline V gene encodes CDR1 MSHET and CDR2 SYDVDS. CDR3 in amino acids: CASSSGTGSNERLFF. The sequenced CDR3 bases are TGTGCTAGCAGTTCGGGGACAGGTTCCAACGAAAGATTATTT.

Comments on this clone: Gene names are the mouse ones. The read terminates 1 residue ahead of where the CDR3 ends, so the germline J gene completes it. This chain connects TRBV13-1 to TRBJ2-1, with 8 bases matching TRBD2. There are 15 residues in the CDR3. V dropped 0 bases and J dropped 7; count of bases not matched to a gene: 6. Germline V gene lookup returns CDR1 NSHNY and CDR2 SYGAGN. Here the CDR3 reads CASSDASGGRAEQFF. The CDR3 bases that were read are TGTGCCAGCAGTGATGCTTCTGGGGGGAGGGCTGAGCAGTTC.

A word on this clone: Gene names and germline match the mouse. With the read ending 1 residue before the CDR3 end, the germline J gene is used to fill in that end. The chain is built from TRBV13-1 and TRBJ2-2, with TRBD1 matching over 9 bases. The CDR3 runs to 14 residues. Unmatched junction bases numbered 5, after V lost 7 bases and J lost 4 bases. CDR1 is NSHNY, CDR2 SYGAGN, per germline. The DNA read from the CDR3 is TGTGCCAGCTCGGGACAGGGAGGCACCGGGCAGCTCTAC. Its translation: CASSGQGGTGQLY. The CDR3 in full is CASSGQGGTGQLYF.

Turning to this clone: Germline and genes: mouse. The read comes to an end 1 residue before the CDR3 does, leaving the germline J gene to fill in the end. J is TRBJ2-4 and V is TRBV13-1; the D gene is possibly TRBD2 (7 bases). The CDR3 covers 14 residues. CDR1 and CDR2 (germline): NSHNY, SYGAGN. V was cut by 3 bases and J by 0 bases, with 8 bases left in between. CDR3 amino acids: CASSGGASQNTLYF. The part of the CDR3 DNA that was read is TGTGCCAGCAGTGGGGGGGCTAGTCAAAACACCTTGTAC.

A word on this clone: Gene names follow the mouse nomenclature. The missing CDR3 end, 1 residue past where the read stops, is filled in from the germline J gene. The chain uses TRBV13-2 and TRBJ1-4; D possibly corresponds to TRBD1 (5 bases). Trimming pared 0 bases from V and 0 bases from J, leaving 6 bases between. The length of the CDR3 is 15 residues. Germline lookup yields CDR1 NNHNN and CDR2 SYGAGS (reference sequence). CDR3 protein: CASGDGQLSNERLFF. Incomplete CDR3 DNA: TGTGCCAGCGGTGATGGACAGCTTTCCAACGAAAGATTATTT.

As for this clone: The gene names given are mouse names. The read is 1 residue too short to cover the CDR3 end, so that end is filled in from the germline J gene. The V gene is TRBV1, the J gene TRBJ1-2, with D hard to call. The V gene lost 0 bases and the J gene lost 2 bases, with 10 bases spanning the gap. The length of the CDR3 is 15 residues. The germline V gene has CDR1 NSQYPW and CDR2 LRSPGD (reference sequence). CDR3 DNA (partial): TGCACCTGCAGTGCAGATACAAGGCCGAACTCCGACTACACC. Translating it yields CTCSADTRPNSDYT. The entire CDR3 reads CTCSADTRPNSDYTF.

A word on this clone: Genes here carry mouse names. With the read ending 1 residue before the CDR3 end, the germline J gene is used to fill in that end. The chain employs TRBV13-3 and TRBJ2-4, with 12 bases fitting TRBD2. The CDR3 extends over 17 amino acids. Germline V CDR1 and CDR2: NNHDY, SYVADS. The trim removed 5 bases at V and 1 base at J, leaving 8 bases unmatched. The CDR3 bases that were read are TGTGCCAGCAGCCGCGACTGGGGGGGCGCGGGTCAAAACACCTTGTAC. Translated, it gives CASSRDWGGAGQNTLY. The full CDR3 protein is CASSRDWGGAGQNTLYF.

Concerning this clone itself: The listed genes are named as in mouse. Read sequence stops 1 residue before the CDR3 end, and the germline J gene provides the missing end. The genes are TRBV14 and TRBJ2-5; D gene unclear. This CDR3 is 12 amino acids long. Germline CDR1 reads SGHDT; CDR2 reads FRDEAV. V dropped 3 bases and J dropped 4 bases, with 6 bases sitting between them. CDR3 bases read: TGTGCCAGCAGTTCGAGGGAAGACACCCAGTAC. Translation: CASSSREDTQY. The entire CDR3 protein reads CASSSREDTQYF.

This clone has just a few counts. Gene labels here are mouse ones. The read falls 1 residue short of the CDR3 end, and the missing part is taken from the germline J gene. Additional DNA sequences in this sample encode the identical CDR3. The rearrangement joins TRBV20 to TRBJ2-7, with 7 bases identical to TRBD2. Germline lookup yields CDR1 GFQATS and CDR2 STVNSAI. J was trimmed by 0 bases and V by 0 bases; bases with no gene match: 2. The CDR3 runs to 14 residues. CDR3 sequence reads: CGARDWGSSYEQYF. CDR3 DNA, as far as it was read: TGTGGTGCTAGGGACTGGGGGAGCTCCTATGAACAGTAC.

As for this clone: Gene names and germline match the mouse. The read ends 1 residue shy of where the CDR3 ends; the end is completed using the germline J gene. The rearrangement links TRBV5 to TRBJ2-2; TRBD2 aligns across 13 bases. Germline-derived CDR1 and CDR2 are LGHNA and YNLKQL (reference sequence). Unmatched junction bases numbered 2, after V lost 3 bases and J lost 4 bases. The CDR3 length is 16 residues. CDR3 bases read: TGTGCCAGCAGCCAGGACTGGGGGGGCGGCACCGGGCAGCTCTAC. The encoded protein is CASSQDWGGGTGQLY. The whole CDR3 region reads CASSQDWGGGTGQLYF.

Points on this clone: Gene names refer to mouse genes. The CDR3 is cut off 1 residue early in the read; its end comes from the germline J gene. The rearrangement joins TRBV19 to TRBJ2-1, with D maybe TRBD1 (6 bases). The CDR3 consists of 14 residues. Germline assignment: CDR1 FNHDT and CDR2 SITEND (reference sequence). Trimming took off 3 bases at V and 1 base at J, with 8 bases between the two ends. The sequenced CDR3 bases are TGTGCCAGCAGTAAACAGGGAAACTATGCTGAGCAGTTC. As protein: CASSKQGNYAEQF. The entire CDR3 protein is CASSKQGNYAEQFF.

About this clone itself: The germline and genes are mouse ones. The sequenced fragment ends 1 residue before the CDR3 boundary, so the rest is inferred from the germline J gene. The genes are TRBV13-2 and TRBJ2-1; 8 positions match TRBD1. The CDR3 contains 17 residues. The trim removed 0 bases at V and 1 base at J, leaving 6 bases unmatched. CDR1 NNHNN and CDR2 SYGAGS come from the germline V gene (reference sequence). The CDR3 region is CASGDVATGGNYAEQFF. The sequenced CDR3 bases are TGTGCCAGCGGTGATGTAGCTACAGGGGGGAACTATGCTGAGCAGTTC.

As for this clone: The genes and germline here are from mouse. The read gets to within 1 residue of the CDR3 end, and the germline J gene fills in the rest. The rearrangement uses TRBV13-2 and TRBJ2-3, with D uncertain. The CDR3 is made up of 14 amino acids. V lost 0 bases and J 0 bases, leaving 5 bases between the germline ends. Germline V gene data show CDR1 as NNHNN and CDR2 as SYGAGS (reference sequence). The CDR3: CASGDVFSAETLYF. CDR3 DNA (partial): TGTGCCAGCGGTGATGTTTTTAGTGCAGAAACGCTGTAT.